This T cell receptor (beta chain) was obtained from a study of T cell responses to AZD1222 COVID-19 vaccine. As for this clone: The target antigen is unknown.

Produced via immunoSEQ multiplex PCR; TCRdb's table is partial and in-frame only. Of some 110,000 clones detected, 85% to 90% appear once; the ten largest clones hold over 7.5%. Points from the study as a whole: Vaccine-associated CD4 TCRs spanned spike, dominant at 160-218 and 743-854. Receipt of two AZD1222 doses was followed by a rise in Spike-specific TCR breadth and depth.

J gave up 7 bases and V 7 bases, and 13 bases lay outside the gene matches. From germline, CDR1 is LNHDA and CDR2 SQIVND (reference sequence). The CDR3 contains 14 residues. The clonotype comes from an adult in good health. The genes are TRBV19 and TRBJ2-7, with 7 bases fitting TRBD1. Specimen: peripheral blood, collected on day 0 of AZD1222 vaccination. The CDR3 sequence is CASTPRGRTGEQYF. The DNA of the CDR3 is TGTGCCAGTACCCCTAGGGGGCGCACGGGAGAGCAGTACTTC.